Presented here are 3 T cell receptor beta chains from one specimen sequenced in a study of cytomegalovirus exposure and HLA in healthy donors. The method was immunoSEQ multiplex PCR; TCRdb's version includes in-frame clones alone and lacks a portion of them. Of fewer than 250,000 clones listed, roughly 87% are singletons. The source material was PBMCs. The origin of the receptors is a woman aged 18-35 years in good health and CMV-seropositive.

The CDR3: CASSLAGADTGELFF. DNA of the CDR3: TGTGCCAGCAGTCTAGCGGGAGCGGACACCGGGGAGCTGTTTTTT. This rearrangement joins TRBV11-3 to TRBJ2-2; 10 nucleotides align to TRBD2. Per the germline V gene, CDR1 is SGHNT and CDR2 is YENEEA. The CDR3 totals 15 residues. The trim removed 6 bases at V and 3 bases at J, leaving 4 bases unmatched. The full variable domain, in which reference TRBV11-3 and TRBJ2-2 provide the parts outside the CDR3, is EAGVVQSPRYKIIEKKQPVAFWCNPISGHNTLYWYLQNLGQGPELLIRYENEEAVDDSQLPKDRFSAERLKGVDSTLKIQPAELGDSAVYLCASSLAGADTGELFFGEGSRLTVL.

A word on this clone: This specimen includes other DNA sequences encoding the same CDR3. This chain joins TRBV14 and TRBJ1-3; D uncertain. Germline V gene sequence: CDR1 SGHDN, CDR2 FVKESK. The V gene lost 1 base and the J gene lost 4 bases, with 5 bases spanning the gap. There are 13 residues in the CDR3. The CDR3 reads CASSQAGGNTIYF. CDR3 DNA: TGTGCCAGCAGCCAAGCAGGAGGAAACACCATATATTTT.

This chain links TRBV11-2 with TRBJ2-1; D is possibly TRBD1 (5 bases). Germline-derived CDR1 and CDR2 are SGHAT and FQNNGV. The V and J ends lost 1 base and 6 bases respectively, with 7 bases between them. This CDR3 has 13 residues. The DNA of the CDR3 is TGTGCCAGCAGCTTAGCAGGGCGCAATGAGCAGTTCTTC. Translating it yields CASSLAGRNEQFF.